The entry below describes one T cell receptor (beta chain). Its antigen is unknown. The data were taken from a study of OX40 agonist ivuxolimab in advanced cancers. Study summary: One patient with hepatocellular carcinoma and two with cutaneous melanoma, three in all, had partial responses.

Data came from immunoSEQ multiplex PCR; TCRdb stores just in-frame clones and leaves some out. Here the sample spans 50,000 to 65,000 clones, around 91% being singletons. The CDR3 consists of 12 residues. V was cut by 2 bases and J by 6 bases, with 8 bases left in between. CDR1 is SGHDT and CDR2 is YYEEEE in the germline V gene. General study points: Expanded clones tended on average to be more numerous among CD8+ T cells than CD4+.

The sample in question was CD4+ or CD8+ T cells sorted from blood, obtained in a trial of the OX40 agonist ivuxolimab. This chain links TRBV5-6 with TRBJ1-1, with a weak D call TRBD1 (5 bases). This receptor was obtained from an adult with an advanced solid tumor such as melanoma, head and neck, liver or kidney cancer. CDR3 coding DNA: TGTGCCAGCAGCTTTGGGACGGCTGAAGCTTTCTTT. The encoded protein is CASSFGTAEAFF.